The next 32 T cell receptor beta chains were all read from a single sample in a study of cytomegalovirus exposure and HLA in healthy donors. The PCR employed 60 Vbeta primers together with 13 Jbeta primers. This table comes from immunoSEQ multiplex PCR, and its TCRdb copy is limited to in-frame clones, with some not included. The sample includes some 150,000 clones, roughly 73% of them seen just once. The sample consisted of PBMCs. The receptors stem from a female donor in good health and CMV-seronegative.

The chain couples TRBV6-6 to TRBJ2-3; D is uncertain. The CDR3 totals 14 residues. From germline, CDR1 is MNHNY and CDR2 SVGAGI (reference sequence). Trimming pared 4 bases from V and 0 bases from J, leaving 8 bases between. The CDR3 region has the DNA TGTGCCAGCAGTTTCACCACTAGCACAGATACGCAGTATTTT. Translating gives CASSFTTSTDTQYF.

Here the CDR3 DNA reads TGTGCCAGCAGCTTAAGGCCAGCGCGTGAAGATACGCAGTATTTT. Amino acid sequence: CASSLRPAREDTQYF. The chain is built from TRBV13 and TRBJ2-3; no clear D. This CDR3 contains 15 residues. Trimming took off 2 bases at V and 5 bases at J, with 14 bases between the two ends. Germline CDR1 PRHDT, CDR2 FYEKMQ (reference sequence).

The chain joins TRBV29-1 to TRBJ2-7; 7 bases match TRBD2. The CDR3 is 12 residues long. Germline V gene data show CDR1 as SQVTM and CDR2 as ANQGSEA. V dropped 4 bases and J dropped 3; count of bases not matched to a gene: 3. The CDR3 DNA is TGCAGCGTTGCCCGGGGGGACTACGAGCAGTACTTC. Translated, it gives CSVARGDYEQYF.

This rearrangement joins TRBV27 to TRBJ2-3; possibly TRBD1 for D (6 bases). V lost 5 bases to trimming and J lost 4 bases, with 16 bases between them. CDR3 size: 15 residues. The V gene's germline CDR1 is MNHEY and CDR2 SMNVEV (reference sequence). CDR3: CASSPRGRVADTQYF. DNA for the CDR3: TGTGCCAGCAGTCCCAGGGGACGGGTAGCAGATACGCAGTATTTT.

The gene calls are TRBV10-3 and TRBJ2-2; 10 nucleotides align to TRBD1. Germline CDR1 is ENHRY and CDR2 is SYGVKD. V shed 6 bases, J shed 3 bases, and the junction held 4 bases outside the gene matches. CDR3 length: 15 residues. The chain's CDR3 is CAISTGQGHTGELFF. DNA of the CDR3: TGTGCCATCAGCACGGGACAGGGGCACACCGGGGAGCTGTTTTTT.

This sequence joins TRBV5-1 and TRBJ2-7, with 8 nucleotides matching TRBD1. The V segment lost 1 base and the J segment 5 bases; nucleotides outside the gene matches: 5. From germline, CDR1 is SGHRS and CDR2 YFSETQ. The CDR3 extends over 14 amino acids. The CDR3 DNA is TGCGCCAGCAGCTTGCGACAGGGGAACGACGAGCAGTACTTC. Translation gives CASSLRQGNDEQYF.

The V and J genes are TRBV19 and TRBJ2-1; no definite D call. Between the trimmed V and J ends, which lost 0 bases and 1 base, there was a span of 7 bases. This CDR3 spans 15 amino acids. From germline, CDR1 is LNHDA and CDR2 SQIVND (reference sequence). The CDR3 nucleotides are TGTGCCAGTAGTATAGAGGCAGGTTCCTACAATGAGCAGTTCTTC. Translating it yields CASSIEAGSYNEQFF.

The V call is TRBV7-2, the J call TRBJ1-3, with 7 bases matching TRBD1. V lost 5 bases, J lost 3 bases, and 4 bases stayed unmatched. Germline V gene sequence: CDR1 SGHTA, CDR2 FQGNSA. This CDR3 is built from 14 residues. CDR3 in amino acids: CASSRQGFGNTIYF. DNA for the CDR3: TGTGCCAGCAGCAGACAGGGATTTGGAAACACCATATATTTT.

The chain combines TRBV11-2 with TRBJ2-7; the D is unclear. Trimming pared 1 base from V and 6 bases from J, leaving 13 bases between. The germline gives CDR1 SGHAT, CDR2 FQNNGV. This CDR3 region has 14 residues. In nucleotides, the CDR3 is TGTGCCAGCAGCTTAGGGAGTACTGGCTCCGAGCAGTACTTC. This codes for CASSLGSTGSEQYF. The full variable domain, in which reference TRBV11-2 and TRBJ2-7 provide the parts outside the CDR3, is EAGVAQSPRYKIIEKRQSVAFWCNPISGHATLYWYQQILGQGPKLLIQFQNNGVVDDSQLPKDRFSAERLKGVDSTLKIQPAKLEDSAVYLCASSLGSTGSEQYFGPGTRLTVT.

In its sample, this clone was seen once. This rearrangement joins TRBV7-9 to TRBJ1-4; D call uncertain. This CDR3 has 15 amino acids. The V end lost 3 bases, the J end lost 8 bases, and 16 bases lay between the germline ends. Germline values: CDR1 SEHNR, CDR2 FQNEAQ (reference sequence). The CDR3 sequence: CASSLYLSLQEKLFF. DNA for the CDR3: TGTGCCAGCAGCTTGTATTTGAGTTTACAGGAAAAACTGTTTTTT.

This clone appeared a single time. V usage is TRBV28 and J usage is TRBJ2-7; 13 nucleotides match TRBD2. CDR3 size: 16 residues. V shed 5 bases and J 3 bases; nucleotides not matched to a gene: 7. Germline V CDR1 and CDR2: MDHEN, SYDVKM. CDR3 sequence: CASSPIGLAGDYEQYF. CDR3 DNA sequence: TGTGCCAGCAGTCCAATCGGACTAGCGGGGGACTACGAGCAGTACTTC.

This clone was detected a few times. This chain links TRBV7-3 with TRBJ2-6; the D gene is possibly TRBD1 (5 bases). CDR1 is SGHTA, CDR2 FQGTGA, per germline. This CDR3 is 15 amino acids long. V lost 5 bases to trimming and J lost 0 bases, with 8 bases between them. CDR3 DNA: TGTGCCAGCAGCCAAACAGGCTCTGGGGCCAACGTCCTGACTTTC. Its translation: CASSQTGSGANVLTF.

The chain is built from TRBV7-3 and TRBJ1-1; TRBD1 might be the D (5 bases). Trimming removed 0 bases at V and 1 base at J, with 9 bases between. The CDR3 length is 15 residues. CDR1 SGHTA and CDR2 FQGTGA come from the germline V gene. CDR3 region: CASSLTGHPNTEAFF. The DNA for the CDR3 is TGTGCCAGCAGCTTAACAGGACACCCGAACACTGAAGCTTTCTTT.

The chain is built from TRBV10-3 and TRBJ1-1; a possible D gene is TRBD1 (5 bases). CDR1 and CDR2 (germline): ENHRY, SYGVKD. V was clipped by 5 bases and J by 1 base, with 20 bases between them. CDR3 length: 17 residues. This CDR3 reads CAISKDTTPHSNTEAFF. The CDR3 nucleotides read TGTGCCATCAGTAAGGACACTACGCCCCATTCGAACACTGAAGCTTTCTTT.

This chain uses TRBV28 with TRBJ2-5, with 9 nucleotides matching TRBD2. The germline CDR1 and CDR2 sequences are MDHEN and SYDVKM. The CDR3 has 14 amino acids. After removal of 5 bases from V and 6 bases from J, the junction contained 7 bases not matched to a gene. CDR3 DNA sequence: TGTGCCAGCAGTAGTAGCGGGAGTCTTAAGACCCAGTACTTC. Protein: CASSSSGSLKTQYF.

CDR3 protein: CASSGQGALETQYF. The DNA for the CDR3 is TGTGCCAGCAGTGGCCAGGGGGCTCTAGAGACCCAGTACTTC. The chain joins TRBV2 to TRBJ2-5; 8 bases are shared with TRBD1. CDR3 size: 14 residues. The V and J ends lost 4 bases and 4 bases, in that order; junction bases with no gene match: 5. Germline V CDR1 and CDR2: SNHLY, FYNNEI.

In this sample, this clone turned up once. The chain carries TRBV9 and TRBJ2-3; the match to TRBD2 covers 7 bases. This CDR3 spans 15 amino acids. The V and J ends lost 0 bases and 5 bases, in that order; junction bases with no gene match: 6. Germline CDR1 and CDR2: SGDLS and YYNGEE. Here the CDR3 DNA reads TGTGCCAGCAGCGTAGCCGGCGGGGGAGGAGATACGCAGTATTTT. Translating it yields CASSVAGGGGDTQYF.

The V and J genes are TRBV6-5 and TRBJ2-1; 14 bases are shared with TRBD2. This CDR3 contains 15 residues. Germline CDR1 and CDR2: MNHEY and SVGAGI. The V segment lost 5 bases and the J segment 10 bases; nucleotides outside the gene matches: 7. The CDR3 DNA sequence: TGTGCCAGCAGTCACAGACTAGCGGGGGGGCACGAGCAGTTCTTC. Protein sequence: CASSHRLAGGHEQFF.

The V and J genes are TRBV5-1 and TRBJ2-5; unclear D gene. V was trimmed by 3 bases and J by 4 bases, leaving 10 bases between them. CDR1 and CDR2 (germline): SGHRS, YFSETQ. The CDR3 totals 13 residues. For the CDR3, the DNA is TGCGCCAGCAGCTATGTAGGCGGAGAGACCCAGTACTTC. This codes for CASSYVGGETQYF. The whole variable domain, remainder taken from reference TRBV5-1 and TRBJ2-5, is KAGVTQTPRYLIKTRGQQVTLSCSPISGHRSVSWYQQTPGQGLQFLFEYFSETQRNKGNFPGRFSGRQFSNSRSEMNVSTLELGDSALYLCASSYVGGETQYFGPGTRLLVL.

This clone turned up a few times. The rearrangement uses TRBV5-1 and TRBJ2-3; D is unclear. V gave up 4 bases and J gave up 5 bases, with 17 bases separating them. The CDR3 contains 15 residues. The germline gives CDR1 SGHRS, CDR2 YFSETQ. The CDR3 sequence: CASSLTPGSLDTQYF. The CDR3 nucleotides read TGCGCCAGCAGCCTCACCCCCGGTTCCTTAGATACGCAGTATTTT. The full variable domain, completed using reference TRBV5-1 and TRBJ2-3, is KAGVTQTPRYLIKTRGQQVTLSCSPISGHRSVSWYQQTPGQGLQFLFEYFSETQRNKGNFPGRFSGRQFSNSRSEMNVSTLELGDSALYLCASSLTPGSLDTQYFGPGTRLTVL.

Of note for this clone: An end of the junction differs from the germline gene, which may be a read error. This chain links TRBV30 with TRBJ2-2; no definite D call. The germline CDR1 and CDR2 sequences are GTSNPN and SVGIG (reference sequence). The CDR3 length is 15 residues. CDR3 DNA sequence: TGTGCCTGGAGCGTGGTCGCCAGTTCCACCGAGGAGCTGTTTTTT. This encodes CAWSVVASSTEELFF. Looking up the rest from reference TRBV30 and TRBJ2-2 gives the full variable domain: SQTIHQWPATLVQPVGSPLSLECTVEGTSNPNLYWYRQAAGRGLQLLFYSVGIGQISSEVPQNLSASRPQDRQFILSSKKLLLSDSGFYLCAWSVVASSTEELFFGEGSRLTVL.

The chain has TRBV27 and TRBJ2-1; TRBD1 matches 8 bases. CDR1 MNHEY and CDR2 SMNVEV come from the germline V gene (reference sequence). Losses at the gene ends were 1 base for V and 6 bases for J; bases not matched to a gene: 8. The CDR3 length is 16 residues. The CDR3 sequence is CASSLFSRGRSNEQFF. The CDR3, as DNA: TGTGCCAGCAGTTTATTCAGCAGGGGGCGCTCCAATGAGCAGTTCTTC.

V and J are TRBV6-5 and TRBJ2-3, with TRBD2 identical over 9 bases. The CDR3 is 15 amino acids. Trimming cost V 2 bases and J 5 bases; bases outside gene matches: 5. The germline V gene encodes CDR1 MNHEY and CDR2 SVGAGI. The CDR3 loop is CASSYVLAGKDTQYF. CDR3 nucleotides: TGTGCCAGCAGTTACGTCCTAGCGGGAAAAGATACGCAGTATTTT.

The chain employs TRBV9 and TRBJ2-3, with D possibly TRBD1 on 7 matching bases. The CDR3 has 17 residues. V dropped 0 bases and J dropped 3 bases, with 17 bases sitting between them. The germline gives CDR1 SGDLS, CDR2 YYNGEE. The CDR3 loop is CASSVEGGAGRTDTQYF. The CDR3 DNA reads TGTGCCAGCAGCGTAGAAGGGGGCGCGGGAAGGACAGATACGCAGTATTTT.

This chain joins TRBV5-1 and TRBJ2-5; 7 nucleotides match TRBD1. The J call may be faulty, since TRBJ2-7 better matches the DNA end. The CDR3 extends over 11 amino acids. CDR1 SGHRS and CDR2 YFSETQ come from the germline V gene. CDR3: CASRDSYEQYF. For the CDR3, the DNA is TGCGCCAGTAGGGACAGCTACGAGCAGTACTTC.

This clone was found a few times. The chain recombines TRBV2 with TRBJ1-1, with D uncertain. From germline, CDR1 is SNHLY and CDR2 FYNNEI. CDR3 size: 13 residues. V was trimmed by 6 bases and J by 6 bases, leaving 14 bases between them. CDR3 coding DNA: TGTGCCAGCAGAGGACTTGTTTTGGCTGAAGCTTTCTTT. Translating gives CASRGLVLAEAFF.

The chain uses TRBV10-1 and TRBJ2-5, with 12 bases matching TRBD2. The junction had 10 bases not matched to a gene; V was cut back by 2 bases and J by 3 bases. The CDR3 contains 18 residues. CDR1 and CDR2 (germline): WNHNN, SYGVQD (reference sequence). This CDR3 is CASSEGRTSGVSEETQYF. The CDR3, as DNA: TGCGCCAGCAGTGAGGGGAGGACTAGCGGGGTTTCGGAAGAGACCCAGTACTTC.

This clone was picked up a small number of times. This chain links TRBV7-3 with TRBJ1-2, with TRBD1 matching over 10 bases. The germline CDR1 and CDR2 sequences are SGHTA and FQGTGA. This CDR3 has 15 amino acids. Trimming at V came to 2 bases and at J to 3 bases, leaving 3 bases not matched to a gene. The CDR3 sequence: CASSLDRGLDYGYTF. The CDR3 DNA is TGTGCCAGCAGCTTAGACAGGGGGCTGGACTATGGCTACACCTTC.

In this sample, this clone turned up a few times. The genes are TRBV7-2 and TRBJ1-6, with 10 bases matching TRBD1. Looked up from germline, CDR1 is SGHTA and CDR2 is FQGNSA. After removal of 5 bases from V and 10 bases from J, the junction contained 8 bases not matched to a gene. CDR3 length: 15 residues. Written as DNA, the CDR3 is TGTGCCAGCAGCGTTTACCGGGACAGGGGCTCACCCCTCCACTTT. The encoded protein is CASSVYRDRGSPLHF.

The rearrangement uses TRBV6-5 and TRBJ1-2; D may be TRBD1 (5 bases). The CDR3 has 15 amino acids. The V gene's germline CDR1 is MNHEY and CDR2 SVGAGI. With 5 bases removed from V and 8 bases from J, the gap between germline ends came to 21 bases. This CDR3 is CASSTDGGELVGYTF. The CDR3, as DNA: TGTGCCAGCAGTACCGACGGGGGTGAGTTAGTCGGCTACACCTTC.

J is TRBJ2-5 and V is TRBV18, with 10 positions matching TRBD2. Germline-derived CDR1 and CDR2 are KGHSH and LQKENI. V lost 2 bases to trimming and J lost 5 bases; unmatched junction nucleotides: 5. The CDR3 runs to 15 residues. The CDR3 region is CASSPSSGGAETQYF. CDR3 nucleotide sequence: TGTGCCAGCTCACCAAGCAGCGGGGGGGCGGAGACCCAGTACTTC.

In its sample, this clone was seen once. V usage is TRBV10-1 and J usage is TRBJ2-5, with D perhaps matching TRBD1 (5 bases). Between the trimmed V and J ends, which lost 0 bases and 4 bases, there was a span of 9 bases. The CDR3 length is 14 residues. Per the germline V gene, CDR1 is WNHNN and CDR2 is SYGVQD (reference sequence). CDR3 loop: CASSESDNLETQYF. The CDR3 DNA is TGCGCCAGCAGTGAGTCGGACAATTTAGAGACCCAGTACTTC.